This TCR beta chain is from a study of vaccination and CD4 T cells after COVID-19. Across the study: Convalescent patients gave post-COVID blood a median roughly 96 days post-diagnosis, range 35 to 161.

The time point here: late sampling 161 to 241 days after vaccination in a few convalescent patients. Specified treatment: approximately nine-day PBMC culture with coronavirus spike peptide pools or control peptides (ViraFEST assay). ViraFEST enlarged antigen-specific T cell populations with peptide pools and afterwards sequenced TCRs. This clonotype was observed a few times. The antigen is undetermined. Cultured CD4+ T cells had their DNA profiled by the Oncomine TCR Beta short-read assay. The source of extracted genomic DNA was cultured CD4+ T cells. Each CDR3 protein gets one entry after TCRdb re-called the PCR reads with MiXCR. The sample has about 25,000 distinct CDR3 sequences; 35% to 55% are singletons. Germline CDR1 and CDR2: SGHVS and FQNEAQ. The J segment lost 1 base and the V segment lost 8 bases, leaving 3 bases of the junction unmatched. The CDR3 spans 13 residues.

V is TRBV7-8 and J is TRBJ2-7; TRBD2 matches at 9 bases. The origin of this receptor is a human donor who had recovered from COVID-19. The sequenced sample was CD4+ T cells from blood, cultured in vitro, obtained about 7 months after SARS-CoV-2 vaccination. CDR3 sequence (DNA): TGTGCCAGCTTAGCGGGAGAGTCCTACGAGCAGTACTTC. Protein sequence: CASLAGESYEQYF.